A single sample gave rise to the 12 T cell receptor beta chains below, sequenced in a study of T-cell reconstitution after alpha-beta-depleted transplantation in children. Molecular barcoding with unique molecular identifiers was used for the TCRbeta library. TCRdb called the PCR reads again in MiXCR, with one record for every CDR3 protein. The sample contains some 76,000 distinct CDR3 sequences, around 9.9% of which appear only once. The source material was PBMCs, sampled before TCRalphabeta/CD19-depleted stem cell transplant. The receptors shown here come from a boy aged 5 to 17 with acute myeloid leukemia, due to receive a stem cell transplant.

This clonotype was found a few times. Germline is not matched at one junction end, which may reflect a read error. The chain has TRBV5-1 and TRBJ2-1, with TRBD2 identical over 8 bases. This CDR3 contains 16 residues. CDR1 is SGHRS and CDR2 is YFSETQ in the germline V gene. CDR3 region: CATSEFGGGYGNEQFF. CDR3 bases: TGCGCCACCAGCGAGTTCGGGGGGGGCTATGGGAATGAGCAGTTCTTC.

This clonotype was seen many times. The CDR3 here is CSARSSWETQYF. The DNA of the CDR3 is TGCAGTGCTAGGTCGAGTTGGGAGACCCAGTACTTC. V and J are TRBV20-1 and TRBJ2-5; D gene uncertain. The V end was cut by 3 bases, the J end by 5 bases, with 10 bases between. This CDR3 region has 12 residues. Germline V gene lookup returns CDR1 DFQATT and CDR2 SNEGSKA (reference sequence).

This clonotype showed up many times. The rearrangement links TRBV5-1 to TRBJ2-1, with unresolved D. Trimming cost V 0 bases and J 4 bases, with 17 bases left between them. The V gene's germline CDR1 is SGHRS and CDR2 YFSETQ. This CDR3 has 17 residues. CDR3 sequence (DNA): TGCGCCAGCAGCTTGGGGCCTCGACCCATTCCGTACAATGAGCAGTTCTTC. It translates to CASSLGPRPIPYNEQFF.

This clonotype was detected many times. The rearrangement joins TRBV28 to TRBJ1-2, with TRBD1 identical over 7 bases. This CDR3 region has 14 residues. CDR1 is MDHEN and CDR2 is SYDVKM in the germline V gene. With V trimmed by 6 bases and J by 4 bases, 8 bases remained unmatched. This CDR3 reads CASRNRGRSYGYTF. CDR3 sequence (DNA): TGTGCCAGCAGAAACAGGGGCAGGAGCTATGGCTACACCTTC.

This clonotype was detected a few times. V is TRBV6-5 and J is TRBJ2-1; 11 nucleotides match TRBD2. Germline V CDR1 and CDR2: MNHEY, SVGAGI. V lost 0 bases and J lost 2; bases outside the gene matches: 6. The CDR3 sequence is 18 residues long. The CDR3 coding sequence is TGTGCCAGCAGTTACTCGGCGTTAGCGGGAGGGACCTACAATGAGCAGTTCTTC. Translating it yields CASSYSALAGGTYNEQFF.

This clonotype has ten or more counts. The chain joins TRBV10-3 to TRBJ1-4; D is uncertain. In germline, CDR1 is ENHRY, CDR2 SYGVKD. V was pared by 8 bases and J by 8 bases, with 21 bases between. The CDR3 is 15 residues long. The CDR3 bases are TGTGCCATCTCCGAAGTCGCGGACCCGAGGGAAAAACTGTTTTTT. Its protein product is CAISEVADPREKLFF.

This clonotype was recorded at least ten times. The chain links TRBV12-3 or TRBV12-4 to TRBJ1-5, with 7 positions matching TRBD1. The CDR3 is 15 residues long. Trimming removed 4 bases from V and 6 bases from J; junction bases left unmatched: 9. The CDR3 DNA sequence: TGTGCCAGCAGTTATAACAGGGGATCCAGTCAGCCCCAGCATTTT. Translated, it gives CASSYNRGSSQPQHF.

This clonotype was seen repeatedly, ten times or more. The rearrangement uses TRBV6-2 or TRBV6-3 and TRBJ2-7, with 9 bases identical to TRBD1. CDR1 and CDR2 (germline): MNHEY, SVGEGT. Trimming cost V 2 bases and J 2 bases; bases outside gene matches: 4. The CDR3 is made up of 15 amino acids. CDR3 region: CASSYRDRATYEQYF. The CDR3 DNA reads as TGTGCCAGCAGTTACCGGGACAGGGCGACCTACGAGCAGTACTTC.

At least ten counts were recorded for this clonotype. The chain joins TRBV7-9 to TRBJ2-2, with unresolved D. This CDR3 has 13 residues. Trimming left V 4 bases short and J 5 bases short, with 8 bases between. Germline V gives CDR1 SEHNR, CDR2 FQNEAQ (reference sequence). CDR3 DNA sequence: TGTGCCAGCAGCTCAGCACGTACCGGGGAGCTGTTTTTT. As protein: CASSSARTGELFF. Variable domain in full (rest from reference TRBV7-9 and TRBJ2-2): DTGVSQNPRHKITKRGQNVTFRCDPISEHNRLYWYRQTLGQGPEFLTYFQNEAQLEKSRLLSDRFSAERPKGSFSTLEIQRTEQGDSAMYLCASSSARTGELFFGEGSRLTVL.

This clonotype was found many times. V is TRBV10-3 and J is TRBJ1-2; D is unclear. The ends were cut back, 3 bases at V and 2 bases at J, with 10 bases in the middle. The CDR3 is 14 amino acids. CDR1 is ENHRY and CDR2 is SYGVKD in the germline V gene. Written as DNA, the CDR3 is TGTGCCATCAGTGATGGCAGGTCAAACTATGGCTACACCTTC. It encodes CAISDGRSNYGYTF.

This clonotype was recorded many times. The chain is built from TRBV12-3 or TRBV12-4 and TRBJ1-3, with D unresolved. Trimming shortened V by 5 bases and J by 8 bases, and 10 bases separated the two germline ends. This CDR3 region has 12 residues. CDR3 sequence (DNA): TGTGCCAGCAGTCCTGCGCCTCACACCATATATTTT. Its translation is CASSPAPHTIYF.

This clonotype was counted at least ten times. This rearrangement joins TRBV5-1 to TRBJ2-5, with 10 bases that match TRBD1. V shed 4 bases, J shed 2 bases, and the junction held 2 bases outside the gene matches. This CDR3 region has 14 residues. CDR1 and CDR2 from the germline V gene are SGHRS and YFSETQ. The CDR3 DNA is TGCGCCAGCAGCCGGGGACAGGGGCAAGAGACCCAGTACTTC. Amino acid sequence: CASSRGQGQETQYF.